This TCR beta chain was retrieved from a study of shared clonotypes between healthy human individuals. Study context: Plates per donor: three CD4 naive, three CD4 memory, two CD8 naive, one CD8 memory.

In regard to this clone: Its antigen remains unknown.

Every contributor of samples was a Caucasian grown-up residing in Nashville, Tennessee. In the CD4+ fraction, cells were divided into CD45RA+ naive and CD45RA-negative memory subsets. Whole-study findings and limits: Naive subsets, compared against memory subsets, generally had larger estimated richness values.

Germline assignment: CDR1 LGHNA and CDR2 YSLEER. The junction had 19 bases not matched to a gene; V was cut back by 1 base and J by 7 bases. This CDR3 contains 19 residues. Profiling relied on immunoSEQ multiplex PCR, and the TCRdb table lists in-frame clones only, not all of them. This table holds some 1,600,000 clones, nearly 99% found once. The sequencing input was naive CD4+ T cells sorted from blood. As for subset: CD45RA+ positively selected. The sequence was obtained from a man younger than 45 in good health. This chain connects TRBV4-3 to TRBJ2-5, with 9 bases matching TRBD2. The CDR3 bases are TGCGCCAGCAGCCAAGGCCGGGGGATTGTAGCGGGGGCGTTCGGGACCCAGTACTTC. Translated, it gives CASSQGRGIVAGAFGTQYF.